A single sample gave rise to the 30 T cell receptor beta chains below, sequenced in a study of blood T cell repertoires in COVID-19. Produced via immunoSEQ multiplex PCR; TCRdb's table is partial and in-frame only. Among 150,000 or so clones listed, approximately 80% were seen once. The sample consisted of PBMCs or T cells enriched from blood (not recorded which). These receptors originate from a man in his 70s who had been exposed to COVID-19.

The chain has TRBV19 and TRBJ1-5; 8 bases are shared with TRBD1. Trimming removed 11 bases from V and 9 bases from J; junction bases left unmatched: 18. In germline, CDR1 is LNHDA, CDR2 SQIVND (reference sequence). This CDR3 has 15 residues. The CDR3 is CASEGVTGGVRPQHF. CDR3 DNA: TGTGCCTCCGAAGGGGTAACAGGGGGGGTTCGGCCCCAGCATTTT.

The V and J genes are TRBV9 and TRBJ1-2, with no clear D. The CDR3 length is 12 residues. The V end lost 4 bases, the J end lost 7 bases, and 11 bases lay between the germline ends. Germline CDR1 and CDR2: SGDLS and YYNGEE. CDR3 protein: CASSFDSFGYTF. The CDR3 DNA follows: TGTGCCAGCAGCTTCGACTCGTTTGGCTACACCTTC.

The rearrangement uses TRBV7-8 and TRBJ1-1; TRBD1 agrees at 10 bases. The CDR3 contains 16 residues. The V and J ends lost 4 bases and 3 bases, in that order; junction bases with no gene match: 8. CDR1 is SGHVS and CDR2 is FQNEAQ in the germline V gene. DNA of the CDR3: TGTGCCAGCAGCTCGAGACAGGGGGCGCGTGACACTGAAGCTTTCTTT. Protein sequence: CASSSRQGARDTEAFF.

This sequence joins TRBV5-4 and TRBJ1-2, with TRBD1 as a possible D gene (6 bases). This CDR3 is built from 15 residues. Germline V gives CDR1 SGHNT, CDR2 YYREEE (reference sequence). V was clipped by 1 base and J by 8 bases, with 18 bases between them. The CDR3 is CASSLRQGKGYGYTF. As DNA, the CDR3 is TGTGCCAGCAGCTTGCGGCAGGGGAAGGGTTACGGCTACACCTTC.

This clone was detected once. The rearrangement joins TRBV9 to TRBJ1-3; D is undetermined. Trimming cost V 4 bases and J 4 bases, with 21 bases left between them. The CDR3 loop spans 17 amino acids. From germline, CDR1 is SGDLS and CDR2 YYNGEE. In DNA, the CDR3 is TGTGCCAGCAGCCAAACAAACCGGGGTCCGGAGGGAAACACCATATATTTT. This gives the protein CASSQTNRGPEGNTIYF.

Here the CDR3 reads CASCTTGGAAYEQYF. Here the CDR3 DNA reads TGTGCCAGCTGTACTACAGGGGGCGCAGCCTACGAGCAGTACTTC. The J gene is TRBJ2-7, the V gene TRBV6-5; 9 nucleotides line up with TRBD1. CDR1 and CDR2 (germline): MNHEY, SVGAGI. The V segment lost 8 bases and the J segment 2 bases; nucleotides outside the gene matches: 10. This CDR3 spans 15 amino acids.

The gene calls are TRBV7-8 and TRBJ1-2; D not resolved. The length of the CDR3 is 13 residues. The V gene's germline CDR1 is SGHVS and CDR2 FQNEAQ. Trimming took 5 bases from V and 3 from J, leaving 10 bases between them. CDR3 amino acids: CASSPGPDYGYTF. For the CDR3, the DNA is TGTGCCAGCAGCCCTGGTCCAGACTATGGCTACACCTTC. The full variable domain, rest sourced from reference TRBV7-8 and TRBJ1-2, is GAGVSQSPRYKVAKRGQDVALRCDPISGHVSLFWYQQALGQGPEFLTYFQNEAQLDKSGLPSDRFFAERPEGSVSTLKIQRTQQEDSAVYLCASSPGPDYGYTFGSGTRLTVV.

J is TRBJ2-1 and V is TRBV7-8, with TRBD2 matching 9 bases. CDR1 and CDR2 from the germline V gene are SGHVS and FQNEAQ. The CDR3 has 15 residues. J lost 10 bases, V lost 0 bases, and 7 bases had no gene match. CDR3 loop: CASSLAAGGPREQFF. The CDR3 DNA is TGTGCCAGCAGCTTAGCGGCGGGAGGGCCGCGGGAGCAGTTCTTC.

The rearrangement joins TRBV7-8 to TRBJ2-7; the D gene is possibly TRBD2 (6 bases). V lost 5 bases, J lost 2 bases, and 13 bases lay in between. The V gene's germline CDR1 is SGHVS and CDR2 FQNEAQ. This CDR3 spans 14 amino acids. CDR3 sequence reads: CASSPRRDAYEQYF. The CDR3 bases are TGTGCCAGCAGCCCAAGGCGGGACGCCTACGAGCAGTACTTC.

V is TRBV7-9 and J is TRBJ1-1; 8 nucleotides agree with TRBD1. This CDR3 contains 13 residues. Unmatched junction bases numbered 5, after V lost 6 bases and J lost 5 bases. Germline V gene data show CDR1 as SEHNR and CDR2 as FQNEAQ (reference sequence). The CDR3 reads CASSIGQGTEAFF. CDR3 coding DNA: TGTGCCAGCAGTATCGGACAGGGTACTGAAGCTTTCTTT.

The genes are TRBV5-1 and TRBJ2-2, with D possibly being TRBD2 (5 bases). The CDR3 runs to 15 residues. Germline loops: CDR1 SGHRS, CDR2 YFSETQ. Trimming removed 3 bases at V and 3 bases at J, with 12 bases between. CDR3 in DNA: TGCGCCAGCAGCTGGTCCGGGATCGACACCGGGGAGCTGTTTTTT. Its protein product is CASSWSGIDTGELFF.

This clone was recorded at least ten times. The rearrangement joins TRBV5-4 to TRBJ1-2; D remains ambiguous. Germline V gives CDR1 SGHNT, CDR2 YYREEE (reference sequence). Trimming took off 3 bases at V and 4 bases at J, with 10 bases between the two ends. The CDR3 is 13 amino acids. The CDR3 loop is CASSSTGSYGYTF. CDR3 in DNA: TGTGCCAGCAGCTCGACCGGGAGCTATGGCTACACCTTC.

The chain links TRBV5-1 to TRBJ2-5, with 7 nucleotides matching TRBD2. The CDR3 contains 14 residues. In germline, CDR1 is SGHRS, CDR2 YFSETQ. V lost 7 bases, J lost 4 bases, and 10 bases stayed unmatched. CDR3 DNA: TGCGCCAGCGGTCGTGGGAGGGTAGGAGAGACCCAGTACTTC. It is translated as CASGRGRVGETQYF.

J is TRBJ1-2 and V is TRBV6-5; D is perhaps TRBD1 (6 bases). Trimming took off 9 bases at V and 5 bases at J, with 16 bases between the two ends. Germline V CDR1 and CDR2: MNHEY, SVGAGI. The CDR3 runs to 13 residues. The CDR3 is CASTTGPEYGYTF. The CDR3 DNA follows: TGTGCCAGTACAACAGGGCCCGAGTATGGCTACACCTTC.

The chain employs TRBV4-1 and TRBJ2-7, with 8 bases fitting TRBD1. Germline V gene data show CDR1 as MGHRA and CDR2 as YSYEKL. J lost 5 bases, V lost 4 bases, and 10 bases had no gene match. The CDR3 sequence is 15 residues long. CDR3 protein: CASSRPTGQGHEQYF. CDR3 nucleotide sequence: TGCGCCAGCAGCCGCCCTACCGGACAGGGCCACGAGCAGTACTTC.

V usage is TRBV5-5 and J usage is TRBJ2-5; D call uncertain. V dropped 1 base and J dropped 5 bases, with 21 bases sitting between them. Germline assignment: CDR1 SGHKS and CDR2 YYEKEE (reference sequence). The CDR3 runs to 17 residues. The CDR3 here is CASSLSQASTGRETQYF. The CDR3, as DNA: TGTGCCAGCAGCTTGAGTCAGGCCTCGACCGGTCGGGAGACCCAGTACTTC.

The chain uses TRBV6-6 and TRBJ1-2; 10 positions match TRBD1. The CDR3 is 14 residues long. Germline V gives CDR1 MNHNY, CDR2 SVGAGI (reference sequence). The V gene end was trimmed by 2 bases and the J gene end by 7 bases; junction bases not matched to a gene: 4. Written as DNA, the CDR3 is TGTGCCAGCAGTTACGACAGGGGGCTGGCTGGCTACACCTTC. This encodes CASSYDRGLAGYTF.

The chain links TRBV11-3 to TRBJ2-7, with 7 bases identical to TRBD2. V was clipped by 3 bases and J by 2 bases; unmatched bases: 4. The CDR3 runs to 14 residues. Germline-derived CDR1 and CDR2 are SGHNT and YENEEA. CDR3 DNA sequence: TGTGCCAGCAGCTTCGTTGGACTAGCCTACGAGCAGTACTTC. Translated: CASSFVGLAYEQYF.

The rearrangement joins TRBV18 to TRBJ1-1; no firm D call. Germline V gene lookup returns CDR1 KGHSH and CDR2 LQKENI. The CDR3 sequence is 13 residues long. The V and J ends lost 5 bases and 7 bases respectively, with 14 bases between them. This CDR3 reads CASSNRRRHEAFF. The CDR3, as DNA: TGTGCCAGCTCAAATCGGCGGCGTCATGAAGCTTTCTTT.

This chain joins TRBV25-1 and TRBJ1-1; no firm D call. CDR1 MGHDK and CDR2 SYGVNS come from the germline V gene. V was cut by 3 bases and J by 2 bases, with 19 bases left in between. This CDR3 is 17 amino acids long. The CDR3 here is CASSESSQVFLNTEAFF. CDR3 nucleotide sequence: TGTGCCAGCAGTGAGTCTTCTCAGGTGTTCCTTAACACTGAAGCTTTCTTT.

The chain joins TRBV5-1 to TRBJ2-2; no clear D. CDR3 size: 12 residues. The V gene lost 4 bases and the J gene lost 10 bases, with 11 bases spanning the gap. Germline V gives CDR1 SGHRS, CDR2 YFSETQ. The CDR3: CASSQRLEELFF. The CDR3 region has the DNA TGCGCCAGCAGCCAGCGTTTAGAGGAGCTGTTTTTT.

The chain links TRBV2 to TRBJ1-1; 10 bases are shared with TRBD1. V gave up 5 bases and J gave up 1 base; unmatched junction bases: 7. The CDR3 runs to 16 residues. The germline V gene encodes CDR1 SNHLY and CDR2 FYNNEI. The CDR3 DNA reads as TGTGCCAGCAGTCCGGGACAGGGGTACCCGAACACTGAAGCTTTCTTT. Translating it yields CASSPGQGYPNTEAFF.

This chain links TRBV7-2 with TRBJ2-7, with 15 positions matching TRBD2. Germline CDR1 is SGHTA and CDR2 is FQGNSA. V trimming: 4 bases; J trimming: 3 bases; junction bases outside the gene matches: 4. This CDR3 has 16 residues. CDR3 protein: CASSSGTSGGYYEQYF. CDR3 sequence (DNA): TGTGCCAGCAGCTCGGGGACTAGCGGGGGGTACTACGAGCAGTACTTC.

The rearrangement links TRBV28 to TRBJ1-2; perhaps TRBD1 as D (5 bases). Trimming pared 6 bases from V and 4 bases from J, leaving 12 bases between. The CDR3 spans 13 residues. Germline V gene data show CDR1 as MDHEN and CDR2 as SYDVKM. CDR3 region: CASRTDTIYGYTF. The CDR3 DNA is TGTGCCAGCAGAACGGACACCATCTATGGCTACACCTTC.

A single count supports this clone. The genes are TRBV5-4 and TRBJ2-5, with D maybe TRBD2 (6 bases). Germline V lookup: CDR1 SGHNT, CDR2 YYREEE (reference sequence). This CDR3 has 18 amino acids. The germline V and J ends were trimmed by 4 bases and 0 bases, with 22 bases remaining between them. The CDR3 bases are TGTGCCAGCAGCCCCCGTGGGGGGTCAGGGTCGAACCAAGAGACCCAGTACTTC. It specifies CASSPRGGSGSNQETQYF.

V is TRBV3-1 (or the pseudogene TRBV3-2) and J is TRBJ2-1; a possible D gene is TRBD2 (5 bases). The CDR3 runs to 15 residues. Trimming left V 5 bases short and J 6 bases short, with 17 bases between. Germline loops: CDR1 LGHDT, CDR2 YNNKEL (reference sequence). CDR3 sequence (DNA): TGTGCCAGCAGCTCCGGGCCGGGGAAATTCAATGAGCAGTTCTTC. Residues: CASSSGPGKFNEQFF.

J is TRBJ1-1 and V is TRBV29-1, with TRBD1 as a possible D gene (6 bases). Trimming removed 8 bases from V and 1 base from J, with 11 bases in between. Germline V lookup: CDR1 SQVTM, CDR2 ANQGSEA. This CDR3 is built from 12 residues. CDR3 loop: CSTGDTNTEAFF. The CDR3 bases are TGCAGCACCGGGGACACGAACACTGAAGCTTTCTTT.

In this sample, this clone turned up a few times. The genes are TRBV4-1 and TRBJ1-4; TRBD1 might be the D (6 bases). Germline CDR1 is MGHRA and CDR2 is YSYEKL. Trimming took off 1 base at V and 8 bases at J, with 11 bases between the two ends. This CDR3 spans 14 amino acids. CDR3 in DNA: TGCGCCAGCAGCCAAGGGGGGGGCGGGGAAAAACTGTTTTTT. Its translation is CASSQGGGGEKLFF.

The chain recombines TRBV28 with TRBJ2-5; the D gene is possibly TRBD1 (6 bases). V was trimmed by 6 bases and J by 2 bases, leaving 13 bases between them. In germline, CDR1 is MDHEN, CDR2 SYDVKM. CDR3 length: 14 amino acids. CDR3 in amino acids: CASRSGQLQETQYF. The CDR3 nucleotides are TGTGCCAGCAGAAGCGGACAGCTACAAGAGACCCAGTACTTC.

The chain combines TRBV28 with TRBJ2-7, with D uncertain. Trimming pared 2 bases from V and 4 bases from J, leaving 15 bases between. The CDR3 spans 15 residues. Germline lookup yields CDR1 MDHEN and CDR2 SYDVKM. The CDR3, as DNA: TGTGCCAGCAGTTTAAAAGGTATTCCGACTTACGAGCAGTACTTC. The encoded protein is CASSLKGIPTYEQYF.